The clone carrying this T cell receptor beta chain came up a few times. Antigen: not known. The record originates from a study of identical twins' blood T cells. General study points: Twin similarity might stem from environmental factors, not only genetics.

The V end lost 0 bases, the J end lost 2 bases, and 13 bases lay between the germline ends. From germline, CDR1 is LGHNA and CDR2 YNFKEQ. This CDR3 comprises 16 residues. A single record per CDR3 protein comes from TCRdb applying MiXCR to the 5' RACE reads. The data show hundreds of thousands of distinct CDR3 sequences, with roughly 30% seen just once and roughly 5.5% held by the top ten. This chain joins TRBV4-2 and TRBJ1-1; no firm D call. The origin of this receptor is a woman aged 18-49 years in good health. The sequenced sample consisted of PBMCs. CDR3: CASSQDRRETNTEAFF. As DNA, the CDR3 is TGTGCCAGCAGCCAAGATAGGCGGGAGACAAACACTGAAGCTTTCTTT.